The 28 T cell receptor beta chains presented below share a single source sample, sequenced in a study of cytomegalovirus exposure and HLA in healthy donors. 13 Jbeta primers and 60 Vbeta primers were used for the PCR. TCRdb's copy holds only in-frame clones and misses some; the assay was immunoSEQ multiplex PCR. The sample carries some 120,000 clones, over 60% recorded once. Sequenced material: PBMCs. Every receptor here comes from a man in his thirties or forties in good health and CMV-seropositive.

In its sample, this clone was seen a few times. The chain joins TRBV19 to TRBJ2-7, with 7 nucleotides matching TRBD1. The trim removed 5 bases at V and 5 bases at J, leaving 9 bases unmatched. The germline CDR1 and CDR2 sequences are LNHDA and SQIVND (reference sequence). The CDR3 consists of 14 residues. In nucleotides, the CDR3 is TGTGCCAGTAGTCTACGACAGGGTCTAAACGAGCAGTACTTC. Translating it yields CASSLRQGLNEQYF.

The chain recombines TRBV7-2 with TRBJ2-2; 7 positions agree with TRBD1. Germline V gene data show CDR1 as SGHTA and CDR2 as FQGNSA. The CDR3 sequence is 14 residues long. Unmatched junction bases numbered 0, after V lost 5 bases and J lost 0 bases. The CDR3: CASSGQANTGELFF. In DNA form, the CDR3 reads TGTGCCAGCAGCGGACAGGCGAACACCGGGGAGCTGTTTTTT.

Details on this clone: At one boundary the junction diverges from the germline segment, which might be a read error. The V and J genes are TRBV13 and TRBJ2-7, with a tentative D call TRBD1 (6 bases). Germline V gives CDR1 PRHDT, CDR2 FYEKMQ (reference sequence). The CDR3 is 14 residues long. CDR3 region: CASSLGQYSYEQYF. The CDR3 nucleotides are TGTGCCAGCAGCCTAGGACAGTACTCCTACGAGCAGTACTTC.

The CDR3 reads CASSSLGTGVYEQYF. The CDR3, as DNA: TGTGCCAGCAGTTCCCTTGGGACAGGGGTCTACGAGCAGTACTTC. This chain joins TRBV6-5 and TRBJ2-7, with 10 bases lining up with TRBD1. V lost 4 bases to trimming and J lost 3 bases; unmatched junction nucleotides: 6. The CDR3 spans 15 residues. Germline-derived CDR1 and CDR2 are MNHEY and SVGAGI.

This clone turned up a few times. The chain is built from TRBV29-1 and TRBJ1-1; D not resolved. V lost 4 bases, J lost 4 bases, and 7 bases lay in between. This CDR3 spans 11 amino acids. Germline V lookup: CDR1 SQVTM, CDR2 ANQGSEA. CDR3: CSVAPSTEAFF. Written as DNA, the CDR3 is TGCAGCGTTGCCCCTTCCACTGAAGCTTTCTTT.

The J gene is TRBJ2-5, the V gene TRBV27; 9 bases fit TRBD2. V lost 2 bases and J lost 2; bases outside the gene matches: 0. Germline V gene sequence: CDR1 MNHEY, CDR2 SMNVEV (reference sequence). The CDR3 spans 14 residues. CDR3 sequence: CASSLTSGQETQYF. DNA for the CDR3: TGTGCCAGCAGTTTAACTAGCGGGCAAGAGACCCAGTACTTC.

This sequence joins TRBV7-2 and TRBJ1-2, with D possibly being TRBD1 (6 bases). In germline, CDR1 is SGHTA, CDR2 FQGNSA. The CDR3 loop spans 18 amino acids. Trimming took 2 bases from V and 0 from J, leaving 19 bases between them. The DNA for the CDR3 is TGTGCCAGCAGCTTATATGTGGTAGGGGCAGGGGCTAACTATGGCTACACCTTC. Encoded protein: CASSLYVVGAGANYGYTF. The whole variable domain, filled in from reference TRBV7-2 and TRBJ1-2, reads GAGVSQSPSNKVTEKGKDVELRCDPISGHTALYWYRQSLGQGLEFLIYFQGNSAPDKSGLPSDRFSAERTGGSVSTLTIQRTQQEDSAVYLCASSLYVVGAGANYGYTFGSGTRLTVV.

The chain is built from TRBV6-5 and TRBJ2-1; TRBD1 agrees at 10 bases. From germline, CDR1 is MNHEY and CDR2 SVGAGI. The CDR3 length is 15 residues. The trim removed 5 bases at V and 8 bases at J, leaving 9 bases unmatched. This CDR3 reads CASSRRDRGPHEQFF. The CDR3 DNA reads TGTGCCAGCAGTCGCCGGGACAGGGGCCCCCATGAGCAGTTCTTC.

This chain uses TRBV6-5 with TRBJ1-1; 9 nucleotides align to TRBD1. This CDR3 region has 16 residues. In germline, CDR1 is MNHEY, CDR2 SVGAGI. V gave up 1 base and J gave up 4 bases; unmatched junction bases: 7. CDR3: CASSYFLGQGSTEAFF. CDR3 bases: TGTGCCAGCAGTTACTTCCTAGGACAGGGGAGCACTGAAGCTTTCTTT.

This clone was detected a few times. Other DNA sequences in this sample translate to the same CDR3. V and J are TRBV6-1 and TRBJ1-2; TRBD1 might be the D (5 bases). Germline V CDR1 and CDR2: MNHNS, SASEGT. The CDR3 extends over 14 amino acids. Trimming left V 7 bases short and J 0 bases short, with 12 bases between. CDR3 nucleotide sequence: TGTGCCAGCAACCCAGGACACCCTAACTATGGCTACACCTTC. As protein: CASNPGHPNYGYTF.

The chain joins TRBV5-1 to TRBJ2-3; tentative D call: TRBD2 (5 bases). CDR1 and CDR2 (germline): SGHRS, YFSETQ. Trimming stripped 0 bases from V and 6 bases from J, with 17 bases between. The CDR3 is made up of 16 amino acids. The CDR3 DNA sequence: TGCGCCAGCAGCTTGGCCGACGTGACCCCGGGGGATACGCAGTATTTT. It yields the protein CASSLADVTPGDTQYF.

The chain links TRBV19 to TRBJ1-3; 8 bases are a match to TRBD1. Per the germline V gene, CDR1 is LNHDA and CDR2 is SQIVND (reference sequence). The junction had 6 bases not matched to a gene; V was cut back by 5 bases and J by 3 bases. This CDR3 is 15 amino acids long. The CDR3 spells CASSQTGADGNTIYF. The CDR3 region has the DNA TGTGCCAGTAGTCAGACAGGGGCGGATGGAAACACCATATATTTT.

The chain employs TRBV7-9 and TRBJ2-2, with a possible D match to TRBD2 (6 bases). CDR1 is SEHNR, CDR2 FQNEAQ, per germline (reference sequence). Trimming removed 5 bases from V and 3 bases from J, with 13 bases in between. This CDR3 contains 15 residues. CDR3 nucleotides: TGTGCCAGCAGCGGACTACAAGGGCACACCGGGGAGCTGTTTTTT. Encoded protein: CASSGLQGHTGELFF.

This clone was seen only a few times. V is TRBV27 and J is TRBJ2-7; tentative D call: TRBD1 (6 bases). CDR1 MNHEY and CDR2 SMNVEV come from the germline V gene (reference sequence). V was shortened by 5 bases and J by 0 bases, with 14 bases between the two germline ends. CDR3 size: 15 residues. CDR3 nucleotides: TGTGCCAGCAGTCTAGCAGGGGTTAGCTCCTACGAGCAGTACTTC. Encoded protein: CASSLAGVSSYEQYF.

The chain is built from TRBV10-3 and TRBJ1-4, with D uncertain. Germline V gene sequence: CDR1 ENHRY, CDR2 SYGVKD. There are 15 residues in the CDR3. The ends were cut back, 0 bases at V and 6 bases at J, with 11 bases in the middle. CDR3 nucleotide sequence: TGTGCCATCAGTGAGTCGACCGGGATGCATGAAAAACTGTTTTTT. Encoded protein: CAISESTGMHEKLFF.

The chain joins TRBV2 to TRBJ2-3, with a possible D match to TRBD1 (6 bases). The length of the CDR3 is 14 residues. CDR1 and CDR2 from the germline V gene are SNHLY and FYNNEI. The V gene lost 4 bases and the J gene lost 3 bases, with 11 bases spanning the gap. This CDR3 reads CASSAQGSTDTQYF. The CDR3 DNA follows: TGTGCCAGCAGTGCCCAGGGGTCGACAGATACGCAGTATTTT.

The chain recombines TRBV2 with TRBJ1-2; the D gene is possibly TRBD1 (6 bases). Germline V CDR1 and CDR2: SNHLY, FYNNEI. The CDR3 runs to 12 residues. Trimming removed 3 bases from V and 8 bases from J, with 10 bases in between. The CDR3 region has the DNA TGTGCCAGCAGTGACAGGGGCTGGGGCTACACCTTC. Protein: CASSDRGWGYTF.

V is TRBV6-1 and J is TRBJ2-1, with a tentative D call TRBD2 (6 bases). The CDR3 sequence is 14 residues long. CDR1 is MNHNS and CDR2 is SASEGT in the germline V gene. Trimming cost V 3 bases and J 9 bases, with 15 bases left between them. This chain's CDR3 is CASSEASELFEQFF. Written as DNA, the CDR3 is TGTGCCAGCAGTGAGGCTAGCGAGTTGTTTGAGCAGTTCTTC.

This chain joins TRBV29-1 and TRBJ2-5; 7 bases are a match to TRBD1. The DNA matches TRBJ2-7 better at its end, which makes the J call doubtful. CDR3 length equals 13 residues. CDR1 SQVTM and CDR2 ANQGSEA come from the germline V gene. The CDR3 sequence: CSVEGQGIDEQYF. The CDR3 nucleotides are TGCAGCGTTGAAGGACAGGGCATTGACGAGCAGTACTTC.

The chain joins TRBV5-6 to TRBJ2-1; the match to TRBD2 covers 13 bases. The CDR3 totals 16 residues. Unmatched junction bases numbered 10, after V lost 4 bases and J lost 9 bases. Germline V gene lookup returns CDR1 SGHDT and CDR2 YYEEEE. The CDR3 bases are TGTGCCAGCAGCCACGCCTTAGGACTAGCGGGGGTTGAGCAGTTCTTC. Translated, it gives CASSHALGLAGVEQFF.

The rearrangement uses TRBV7-8 and TRBJ2-7; TRBD2 is a possible D gene (6 bases). In germline, CDR1 is SGHVS, CDR2 FQNEAQ. V lost 3 bases and J lost 2, with 14 bases in between. CDR3 size: 15 residues. The CDR3 DNA sequence: TGTGCCAGCAGCTTGGAGACTAGTGGAACCTACGAGCAGTACTTC. It encodes CASSLETSGTYEQYF.

The chain is built from TRBV7-6 and TRBJ2-7; maybe TRBD1 (6 bases). V shed 5 bases and J shed 4 bases, with 12 bases lying between them. The germline CDR1 and CDR2 sequences are SGHVS and FNYEAQ. The CDR3 is made up of 13 amino acids. The CDR3 nucleotides read TGTGCCAGCAGCCTAGGGACACCATACGAGCAGTACTTC. Translating it yields CASSLGTPYEQYF.

This clone was detected only a few times. This chain uses TRBV2 with TRBJ2-6; D is uncertain. V lost 6 bases and J lost 0, with 9 bases in between. CDR1 is SNHLY, CDR2 FYNNEI, per germline. The CDR3 totals 15 residues. For the CDR3, the DNA is TGTGCCAGCAGAGCCACGATCTCTGGGGCCAACGTCCTGACTTTC. It encodes CASRATISGANVLTF.

A single count supports this clone. The DNA of the CDR3 is TGTGCCAGCAGCTTGAGAGGGGGCTTGAGCTCTGGAAACACCATATATTTT. This gives the protein CASSLRGGLSSGNTIYF. The J gene is TRBJ1-3, the V gene TRBV5-8, with 7 bases fitting TRBD1. This CDR3 is built from 17 residues. The junction had 7 bases not matched to a gene; V was cut back by 1 base and J by 0 bases. Looked up from germline, CDR1 is SGHTS and CDR2 is YDEGEE.

The V call is TRBV11-3, the J call TRBJ1-5; 7 nucleotides align to TRBD1. Per germline, CDR1 SGHNT and CDR2 YENEEA. The CDR3 runs 14 residues. With 6 bases clipped from V and 4 bases from J, the junction kept 6 bases outside the gene matches. CDR3 residues: CASRAGTENQPQHF. The CDR3 region has the DNA TGTGCCAGCAGGGCCGGGACAGAGAATCAGCCCCAGCATTTT.

V usage is TRBV4-1 and J usage is TRBJ1-2; 7 bases are a match to TRBD1. CDR3 length: 15 amino acids. Germline V gene lookup returns CDR1 MGHRA and CDR2 YSYEKL. With V trimmed by 1 base and J by 5 bases, 7 bases remained unmatched. CDR3: CASSQVRTGAYGYTF. The CDR3 nucleotides are TGCGCCAGCAGCCAAGTTCGGACAGGCGCATATGGCTACACCTTC.

This CDR3 reads CASRDRYSNQPQHF. The DNA of the CDR3 is TGTGCCAGCAGAGACAGGTATAGCAATCAGCCCCAGCATTTT. The chain recombines TRBV6-1 with TRBJ1-5; D is possibly TRBD1 (6 bases). Germline V gene data show CDR1 as MNHNS and CDR2 as SASEGT. Trimming cost V 6 bases and J 0 bases, with 9 bases left between them. There are 14 residues in the CDR3.

The chain links TRBV5-1 to TRBJ2-7; TRBD1 might be the D (6 bases). CDR1 SGHRS and CDR2 YFSETQ come from the germline V gene. Between the trimmed V and J ends, which lost 4 bases and 0 bases, there was a span of 8 bases. The CDR3 totals 13 residues. The CDR3 is CASSGGPSYEQYF. The CDR3 coding sequence is TGCGCCAGCAGCGGGGGCCCCTCCTACGAGCAGTACTTC.